This T cell receptor beta chain was observed in a study of blood T cell repertoires in COVID-19. The germline CDR1 and CDR2 sequences are SGHRS and YFSETQ. This CDR3 has 13 residues. The germline V and J ends were trimmed by 5 bases and 0 bases, with 5 bases remaining between them. In this sample, this clone turned up a few times. Sequenced by immunoSEQ multiplex PCR; TCRdb stores in-frame clones only, minus some. The sample records a few hundred thousand clones, around 84% being singletons. The cohort comprised adults aged 18 to 89 years residing in under 25 US areas. Cohort assignment relied on participant-reported clinical history. People in the exposed group encountered a COVID-19 case within 2 weeks before entering the study.

The TCR comes from a woman in her forties or fifties who had been exposed to COVID-19. V gene TRBV5-1 combines with J gene TRBJ2-2, with unresolved D. Specimen: PBMCs or T cells enriched from blood (not recorded which). CDR3: CASRETNTGELFF. The CDR3 DNA reads TGCGCCAGCAGGGAGACGAACACCGGGGAGCTGTTTTTT.